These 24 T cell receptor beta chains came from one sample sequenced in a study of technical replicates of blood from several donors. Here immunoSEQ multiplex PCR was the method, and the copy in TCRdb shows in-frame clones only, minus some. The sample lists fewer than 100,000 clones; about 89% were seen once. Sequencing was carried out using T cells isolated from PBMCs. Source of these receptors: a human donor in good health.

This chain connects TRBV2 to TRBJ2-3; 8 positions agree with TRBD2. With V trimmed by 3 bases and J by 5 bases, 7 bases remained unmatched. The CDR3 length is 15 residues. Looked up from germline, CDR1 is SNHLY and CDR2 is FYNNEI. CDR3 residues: CASSDGGLGKDTQYF. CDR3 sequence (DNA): TGTGCCAGCAGTGATGGGGGACTAGGTAAAGATACGCAGTATTTT.

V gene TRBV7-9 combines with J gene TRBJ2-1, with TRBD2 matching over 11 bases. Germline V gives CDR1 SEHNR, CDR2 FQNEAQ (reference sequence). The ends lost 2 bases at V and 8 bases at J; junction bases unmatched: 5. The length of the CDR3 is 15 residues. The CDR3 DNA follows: TGTGCCAGCAGCTTAAGGCTAGCGGGAGGCCATGAGCAGTTCTTC. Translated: CASSLRLAGGHEQFF.

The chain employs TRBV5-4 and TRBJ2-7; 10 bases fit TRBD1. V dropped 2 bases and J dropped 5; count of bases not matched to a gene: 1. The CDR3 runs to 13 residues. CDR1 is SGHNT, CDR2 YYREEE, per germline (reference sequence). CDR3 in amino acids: CASSLDRGHEQYF. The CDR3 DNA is TGTGCCAGCAGCTTAGACAGGGGGCACGAGCAGTACTTC.

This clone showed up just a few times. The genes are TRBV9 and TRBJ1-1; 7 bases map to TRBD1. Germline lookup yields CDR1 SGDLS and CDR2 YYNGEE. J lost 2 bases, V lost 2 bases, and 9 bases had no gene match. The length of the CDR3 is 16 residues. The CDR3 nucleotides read TGTGCCAGCAGCGTGTTAGCCGGGACAGCTAACACTGAAGCTTTCTTT. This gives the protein CASSVLAGTANTEAFF.

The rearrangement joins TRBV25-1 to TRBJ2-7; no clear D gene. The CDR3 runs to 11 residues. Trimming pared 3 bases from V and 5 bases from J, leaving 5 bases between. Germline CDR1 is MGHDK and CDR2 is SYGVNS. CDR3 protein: CASSDIHEQYF. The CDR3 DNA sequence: TGTGCCAGCAGTGATATCCACGAGCAGTACTTC.

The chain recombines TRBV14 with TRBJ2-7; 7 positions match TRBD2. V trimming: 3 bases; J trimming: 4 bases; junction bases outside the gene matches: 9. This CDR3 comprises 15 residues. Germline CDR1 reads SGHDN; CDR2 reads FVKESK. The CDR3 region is CASSHVWEGLYEQYF. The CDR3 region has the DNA TGTGCCAGCAGCCACGTGTGGGAGGGCCTTTACGAGCAGTACTTC.

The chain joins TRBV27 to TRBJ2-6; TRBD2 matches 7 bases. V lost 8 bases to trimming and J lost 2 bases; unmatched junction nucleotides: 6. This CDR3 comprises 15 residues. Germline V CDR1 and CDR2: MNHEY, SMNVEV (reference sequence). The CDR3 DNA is TGTGCCAGCTACCCCCGGGGGGCTGGGGCCAACGTCCTGACTTTC. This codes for CASYPRGAGANVLTF.

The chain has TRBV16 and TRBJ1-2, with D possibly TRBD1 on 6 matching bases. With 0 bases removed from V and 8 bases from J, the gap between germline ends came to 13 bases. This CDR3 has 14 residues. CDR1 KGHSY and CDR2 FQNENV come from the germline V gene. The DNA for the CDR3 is TGTGCCAGCAGCCAATCCGCAGGGGCTGAAGGCTACACCTTC. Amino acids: CASSQSAGAEGYTF.

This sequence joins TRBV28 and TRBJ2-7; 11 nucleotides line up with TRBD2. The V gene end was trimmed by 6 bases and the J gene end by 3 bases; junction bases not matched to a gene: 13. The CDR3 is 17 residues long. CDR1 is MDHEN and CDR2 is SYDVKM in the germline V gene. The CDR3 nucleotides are TGTGCCAGCAGAACTTCCGGGACTAGCGGCGCACTCTACGAGCAGTACTTC. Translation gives CASRTSGTSGALYEQYF.

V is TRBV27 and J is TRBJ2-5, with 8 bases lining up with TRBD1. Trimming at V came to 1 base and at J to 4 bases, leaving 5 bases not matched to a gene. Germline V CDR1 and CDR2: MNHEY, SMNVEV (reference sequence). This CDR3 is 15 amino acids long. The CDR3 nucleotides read TGTGCCAGCAGTTTATTCCGACAGGGGACAGAGACCCAGTACTTC. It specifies CASSLFRQGTETQYF.

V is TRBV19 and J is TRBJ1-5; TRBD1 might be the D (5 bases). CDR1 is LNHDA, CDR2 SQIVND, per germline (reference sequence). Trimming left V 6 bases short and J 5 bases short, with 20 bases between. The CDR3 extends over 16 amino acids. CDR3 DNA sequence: TGTGCCAGTAGAGCGAGATCAGGGATCGGCGATCAGCCCCAGCATTTT. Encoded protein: CASRARSGIGDQPQHF.

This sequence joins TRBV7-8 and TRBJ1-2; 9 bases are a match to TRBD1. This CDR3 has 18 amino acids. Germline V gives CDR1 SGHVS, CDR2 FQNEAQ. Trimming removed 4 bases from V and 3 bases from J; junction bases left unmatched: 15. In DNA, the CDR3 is TGTGCCAGCAGCTCAAAAGGGGGACAGGGAATATTTTACTATGGCTACACCTTC. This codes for CASSSKGGQGIFYYGYTF.

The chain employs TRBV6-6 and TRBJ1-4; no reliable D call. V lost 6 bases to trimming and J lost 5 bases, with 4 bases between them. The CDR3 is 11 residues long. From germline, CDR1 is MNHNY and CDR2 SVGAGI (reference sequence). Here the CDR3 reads CASSLNEKLFF. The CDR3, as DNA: TGTGCCAGCAGCCTCAATGAAAAACTGTTTTTT.

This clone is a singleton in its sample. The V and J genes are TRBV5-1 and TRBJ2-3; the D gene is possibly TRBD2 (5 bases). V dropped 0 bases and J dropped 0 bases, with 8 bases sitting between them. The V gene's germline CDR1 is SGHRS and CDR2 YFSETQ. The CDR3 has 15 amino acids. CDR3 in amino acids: CASSLGESSTDTQYF. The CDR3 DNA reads TGCGCCAGCAGCTTGGGGGAGTCTAGCACAGATACGCAGTATTTT.

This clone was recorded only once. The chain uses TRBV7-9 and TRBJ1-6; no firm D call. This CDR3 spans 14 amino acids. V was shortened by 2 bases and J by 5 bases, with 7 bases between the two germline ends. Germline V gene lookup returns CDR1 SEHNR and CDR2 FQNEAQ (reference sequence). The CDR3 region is CASSLRGDNSPLHF. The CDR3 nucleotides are TGTGCCAGCAGCTTAAGAGGAGATAATTCACCCCTCCACTTT.

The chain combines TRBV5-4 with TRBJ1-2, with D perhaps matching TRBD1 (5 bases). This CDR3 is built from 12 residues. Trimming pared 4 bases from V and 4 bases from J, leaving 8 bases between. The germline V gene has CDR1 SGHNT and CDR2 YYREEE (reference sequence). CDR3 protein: CASSIDSYGYTF. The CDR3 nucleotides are TGTGCCAGCAGCATCGACAGCTATGGCTACACCTTC.

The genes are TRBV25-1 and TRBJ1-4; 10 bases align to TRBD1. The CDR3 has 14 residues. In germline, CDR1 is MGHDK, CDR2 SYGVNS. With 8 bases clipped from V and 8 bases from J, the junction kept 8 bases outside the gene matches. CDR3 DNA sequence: TGTGCCAGCGGTGGACAGGGGGGTAAGGAAAAACTGTTTTTT. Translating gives CASGGQGGKEKLFF.

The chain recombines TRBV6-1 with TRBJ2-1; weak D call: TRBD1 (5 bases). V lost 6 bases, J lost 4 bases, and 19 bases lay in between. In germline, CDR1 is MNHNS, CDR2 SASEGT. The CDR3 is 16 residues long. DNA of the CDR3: TGTGCCAGCAGCGAAACGGTACAGGTGGATTACAATGAGCAGTTCTTC. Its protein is CASSETVQVDYNEQFF.

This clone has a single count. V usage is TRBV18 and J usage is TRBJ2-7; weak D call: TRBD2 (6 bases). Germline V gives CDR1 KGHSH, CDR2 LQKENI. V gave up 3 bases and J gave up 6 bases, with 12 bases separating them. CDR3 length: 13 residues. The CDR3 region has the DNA TGTGCCAGCTCACCGGAGGGGAGCGGCGAGCAGTACTTC. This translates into CASSPEGSGEQYF.

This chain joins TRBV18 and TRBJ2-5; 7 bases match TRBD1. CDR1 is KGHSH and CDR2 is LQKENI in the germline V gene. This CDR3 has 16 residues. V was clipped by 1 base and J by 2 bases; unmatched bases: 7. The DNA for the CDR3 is TGTGCCAGCTCACCACTATCAGGGGGACAGCAAGAGACCCAGTACTTC. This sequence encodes CASSPLSGGQQETQYF. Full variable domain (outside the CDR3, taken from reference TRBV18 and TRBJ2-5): NAGVMQNPRHLVRRRGQEARLRCSPMKGHSHVYWYRQLPEEGLKFMVYLQKENIIDESGMPKERFSAEFPKEGPSILRIQQVVRGDSAAYFCASSPLSGGQQETQYFGPGTRLLVL.

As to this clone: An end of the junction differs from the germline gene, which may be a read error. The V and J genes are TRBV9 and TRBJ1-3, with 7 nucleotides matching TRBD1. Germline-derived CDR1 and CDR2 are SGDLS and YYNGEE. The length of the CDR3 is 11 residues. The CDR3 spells CASSDGTAVIF. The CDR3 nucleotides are TGTGCCAGCAGCGACGGGACAGCGGTGATCTTT.

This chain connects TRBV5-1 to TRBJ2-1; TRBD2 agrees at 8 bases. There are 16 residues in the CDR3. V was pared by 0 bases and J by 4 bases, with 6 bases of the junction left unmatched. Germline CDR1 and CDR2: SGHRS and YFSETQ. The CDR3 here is CASSLARSSGYNEQFF. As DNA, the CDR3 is TGCGCCAGCAGCTTGGCTCGGTCTAGCGGGTACAATGAGCAGTTCTTC.

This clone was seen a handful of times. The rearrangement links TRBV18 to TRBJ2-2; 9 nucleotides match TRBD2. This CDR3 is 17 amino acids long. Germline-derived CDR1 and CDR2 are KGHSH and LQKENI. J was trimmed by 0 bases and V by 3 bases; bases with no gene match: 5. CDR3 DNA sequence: TGTGCCAGCTCACCTTACGGGACTAGCACGAACACCGGGGAGCTGTTTTTT. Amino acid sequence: CASSPYGTSTNTGELFF.

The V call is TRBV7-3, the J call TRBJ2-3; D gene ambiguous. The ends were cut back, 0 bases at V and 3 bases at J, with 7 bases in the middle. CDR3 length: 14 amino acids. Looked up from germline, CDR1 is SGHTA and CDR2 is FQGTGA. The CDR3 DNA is TGTGCCAGCAGCTTAACGTCGGGTACAGATACGCAGTATTTT. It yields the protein CASSLTSGTDTQYF.